A single sample is the source of the 6 T cell receptor beta chains below, sequenced in a study of spatial heterogeneity in lung cancer. Time point here: sample taken at primary tumor resection. Each CDR3 protein gets one entry after TCRdb re-called the 5' RACE reads with MiXCR. The sample includes about 48,000 distinct CDR3 sequences, approximately 5.3% of them seen just once. This material consisted of PBMCs, taken at surgery. These TCRs come from a male donor with early-stage non-small cell lung cancer.

The rearrangement joins TRBV4-2 to TRBJ2-5, with D unresolved. With 0 bases removed from V and 3 bases from J, the gap between germline ends came to 8 bases. The CDR3 length is 14 residues. Germline-derived CDR1 and CDR2 are LGHNA and YNFKEQ. The CDR3 spells CASSQELLEETQYF. The CDR3 coding sequence is TGTGCCAGCAGCCAAGAACTATTAGAAGAGACCCAGTACTTC.

This clonotype was seen repeatedly, ten times or more. The chain recombines TRBV5-1 with TRBJ2-3; no reliable D call. CDR1 is SGHRS, CDR2 YFSETQ, per germline. This CDR3 is 13 amino acids long. Trimming shortened V by 4 bases and J by 8 bases, and 14 bases separated the two germline ends. The CDR3 coding sequence is TGCGCCAGCAGCCTTCTTCTTCGTAGTACGCAGTATTTT. Protein: CASSLLLRSTQYF.

This clonotype was counted many times. The rearrangement uses TRBV7-9 and TRBJ2-1, with D tentatively TRBD2 (6 bases). The V end lost 5 bases, the J end lost 15 bases, and 17 bases lay between the germline ends. The CDR3 runs 12 residues. The germline gives CDR1 SEHNR, CDR2 FQNEAQ (reference sequence). The CDR3 DNA sequence: TGTGCCAGCAGCAGGGGTACGGGAGAGTGGTTCTTC. Residues: CASSRGTGEWFF. Full variable domain (missing parts from reference TRBV7-9 and TRBJ2-1): DTGVSQNPRHKITKRGQNVTFRCDPISEHNRLYWYRQTLGQGPEFLTYFQNEAQLEKSRLLSDRFSAERPKGSFSTLEIQRTEQGDSAMYLCASSRGTGEWFFGPGTRLTVL.

This clonotype was detected ten times or more. The chain has TRBV5-6 and TRBJ2-7; 8 bases line up with TRBD2. In germline, CDR1 is SGHDT, CDR2 YYEEEE. Losses at the gene ends were 2 bases for V and 0 bases for J; bases not matched to a gene: 7. The CDR3 covers 16 residues. CDR3 in amino acids: CASSLAGGRRSYEQYF. The CDR3 DNA reads as TGTGCCAGCAGCTTAGCGGGCGGGAGGCGCTCCTACGAGCAGTACTTC.

This clonotype was seen a few times. The genes are TRBV6-5 and TRBJ2-5; 7 bases are shared with TRBD1. With V trimmed by 4 bases and J by 4 bases, 9 bases remained unmatched. This CDR3 is built from 15 residues. Germline CDR1 MNHEY, CDR2 SVGAGI. This CDR3 reads CASSSSRQGRETQYF. The CDR3, as DNA: TGTGCCAGCAGTTCCTCGAGACAGGGCCGAGAGACCCAGTACTTC.

The sample holds many counts of this clonotype. This chain joins TRBV7-6 and TRBJ2-7; 7 nucleotides line up with TRBD1. Germline-derived CDR1 and CDR2 are SGHVS and FNYEAQ. The V gene end was trimmed by 5 bases and the J gene end by 5 bases; junction bases not matched to a gene: 6. The CDR3 is 13 amino acids. In DNA form, the CDR3 reads TGTGCCAGCAGCCCGGGACAGACCCACGAGCAGTACTTC. This translates into CASSPGQTHEQYF. Full variable domain (rest looked up from reference TRBV7-6 and TRBJ2-7): GAGVSQSPRYKVTKRGQDVALRCDPISGHVSLYWYRQALGQGPEFLTYFNYEAQQDKSGLPNDRFSAERPEGSISTLTIQRTEQRDSAMYRCASSPGQTHEQYFGPGTRLTVT.